The 15 T cell receptor beta chains presented below share a single source sample, sequenced in a study of quantifying T cell responses using KT2 cells. Study summary: cDNA was made from DNase-treated RNA using alpha and beta constant primers.

An oligo carrying a UMI was ligated to the cDNA 3' end. The first PCR ran approximately 4 cycles with an equimolar RC1.1 and RC1.2 beta primer mix. TCRdb ran MiXCR on the UMI-ligation and nested PCR reads and lists one entry per CDR3 protein. The repertoire includes tens of thousands of distinct CDR3 sequences, approximately 7% of them detected once, and around a sixth sits in the top ten. Sequenced sample: PBMCs spiked with cells of the T cell clone KT2. These receptors came from a human donor.

This clonotype has a count of ten or more. V usage is TRBV6-6 and J usage is TRBJ2-5, with 10 nucleotides matching TRBD2. CDR1 is MNHNY and CDR2 is SVGAGI in the germline V gene (reference sequence). This CDR3 has 16 residues. The J segment lost 5 bases and the V segment lost 6 bases, leaving 12 bases of the junction unmatched. CDR3 region: CASSPSVTSGVETQYF. CDR3 bases: TGTGCCAGCAGCCCCTCAGTTACTAGCGGGGTTGAGACCCAGTACTTC.

The sample holds many counts of this clonotype. V is TRBV11-1 and J is TRBJ2-5; D call uncertain. Trimming took 4 bases from V and 5 from J, leaving 23 bases between them. The CDR3 length is 17 residues. Germline V CDR1 and CDR2: SGHAT, FQDESV (reference sequence). The CDR3 region is CASSSTDTLTRWETQYF. In DNA form, the CDR3 reads TGTGCCAGCAGCTCGACGGATACGCTCACCCGATGGGAGACCCAGTACTTC.

For this clonotype: This could be a read error, since a much larger clone is one nucleotide away. The rearrangement joins TRBV19 to TRBJ2-7; D is unclear. CDR1 and CDR2 from the germline V gene are LNHDA and SQIVND (reference sequence). This CDR3 is built from 13 residues. CDR3 coding DNA: TGTGCCAGTAGTAGTAGCTACCCCTACAAGCAGTACTTC. Translation gives CASSSSYPYKQYF.

This clonotype has more than one count but fewer than ten. The chain joins TRBV20-1 to TRBJ2-3; 15 bases match TRBD2. V was clipped by 1 base and J by 0 bases; unmatched bases: 2. CDR3 length: 17 residues. Germline-derived CDR1 and CDR2 are DFQATT and SNEGSKA (reference sequence). CDR3 sequence (DNA): TGCAGTGCTAGAGGGACTAGCGGGGGGGCTAGCACAGATACGCAGTATTTT. This encodes CSARGTSGGASTDTQYF.

This clonotype was found many times. This sequence joins TRBV6-5 and TRBJ1-4, with D perhaps TRBD1 (6 bases). The V gene lost 6 bases and the J gene lost 3 bases, with 14 bases spanning the gap. The germline gives CDR1 MNHEY, CDR2 SVGAGI. The CDR3 extends over 15 amino acids. CDR3 residues: CASRPRDNPNEKLFF. The CDR3 nucleotides read TGTGCCAGCAGGCCACGGGACAATCCTAATGAAAAACTGTTTTTT.

This clonotype was observed a handful of times. This sequence joins TRBV2 and TRBJ2-1, with 10 positions matching TRBD2. Losses at the gene ends were 7 bases for V and 8 bases for J; bases not matched to a gene: 11. The V gene's germline CDR1 is SNHLY and CDR2 FYNNEI. CDR3 length equals 15 residues. CDR3 sequence: CASKKGTSAAHEQFF. The DNA for the CDR3 is TGTGCCAGCAAGAAAGGGACTAGCGCGGCCCATGAGCAGTTCTTC. The variable domain in full, completed from reference TRBV2 and TRBJ2-1, reads EPEVTQTPSHQVTQMGQEVILRCVPISNHLYFYWYRQILGQKVEFLVSFYNNEISEKSEIFDDQFSVERPDGSNFTLKIRSTKLEDSAMYFCASKKGTSAAHEQFFGPGTRLTVL.

CDR3 residues: CASSPPGAAYNEQFF. CDR3 DNA sequence: TGTGCCAGCTCACCACCGGGGGCGGCTTACAATGAGCAGTTCTTC. The chain links TRBV18 to TRBJ2-1; maybe TRBD1 (6 bases). The germline V gene encodes CDR1 KGHSH and CDR2 LQKENI. The CDR3 extends over 15 amino acids. Trimming stripped 0 bases from V and 4 bases from J, with 10 bases between. The full variable domain, in which reference TRBV18 and TRBJ2-1 provide the parts outside the CDR3, is NAGVMQNPRHLVRRRGQEARLRCSPMKGHSHVYWYRQLPEEGLKFMVYLQKENIIDESGMPKERFSAEFPKEGPSILRIQQVVRGDSAAYFCASSPPGAAYNEQFFGPGTRLTVL.

This clonotype showed up just a few times. The V gene is TRBV18, the J gene TRBJ2-7, with 10 bases identical to TRBD1. Germline lookup yields CDR1 KGHSH and CDR2 LQKENI. V shed 3 bases and J 2 bases; nucleotides not matched to a gene: 4. CDR3 length equals 15 residues. CDR3 protein: CASSPRDRGPYEQYF. The DNA for the CDR3 is TGTGCCAGCTCACCCCGGGACAGGGGCCCCTACGAGCAGTACTTC.

This clonotype was recorded a few times. This sequence joins TRBV11-3 and TRBJ2-5; 13 nucleotides agree with TRBD2. In germline, CDR1 is SGHNT, CDR2 YENEEA. With 2 bases clipped from V and 5 bases from J, the junction kept 5 bases outside the gene matches. The CDR3 length is 16 residues. In DNA, the CDR3 is TGTGCCAGCAGCTTACAGGGACTAGCGGGATCGGAGACCCAGTACTTC. Its protein product is CASSLQGLAGSETQYF.

In its sample, this clonotype was seen once. No conserved phenylalanine or tryptophan ends this CDR3, so it is likely a read error. The chain employs TRBV3-1 and TRBJ1-2, with 8 bases lining up with TRBD1. CDR1 and CDR2 (germline): LGHDT, YNNKEL (reference sequence). The CDR3 spans 15 residues. V shed 8 bases, J shed 7 bases, and the junction held 15 bases outside the gene matches. CDR3 protein: CASSQYTGTGGGYTY. The CDR3 nucleotides read TGTGCCAGCTCCCAGTACACGGGGACAGGCGGTGGCTACACCTAC.

This chain uses TRBV6-2 or TRBV6-3 with TRBJ2-1, with D perhaps TRBD1 (6 bases). The CDR3 totals 11 residues. V was trimmed by 5 bases and J by 10 bases, leaving 9 bases between them. The germline CDR1 and CDR2 sequences are MNHEY and SVGEGT. The CDR3 spells CASSGQGEQFF. The CDR3 DNA reads TGTGCCAGCAGTGGTCAGGGGGAGCAGTTCTTC.

This clonotype was found many times. CDR3: CASRSTGAVQETQYF. The CDR3 DNA sequence: TGCGCCAGCAGATCCACAGGAGCAGTCCAAGAGACCCAGTACTTC. The chain employs TRBV5-1 and TRBJ2-5; D is perhaps TRBD1 (5 bases). Germline loops: CDR1 SGHRS, CDR2 YFSETQ. V lost 5 bases and J 1 base, leaving 15 bases between the germline ends. This CDR3 spans 15 amino acids.

With respect to this clonotype: This may come from a read error, since a much larger clone is one base off. The V call is TRBV19, the J call TRBJ1-2; D not resolved. The CDR3 loop spans 15 amino acids. V lost 5 bases to trimming and J lost 4 bases, with 17 bases between them. Germline values: CDR1 LNHDA, CDR2 SQIVND (reference sequence). The CDR3 region has the DNA TGTGCCAGTAGTTGGGATGGGAAACAAGGCTATGGCTACACCTTC. This gives the protein CASSWDGKQGYGYTF.

This clonotype has at least ten counts. The chain joins TRBV6-5 to TRBJ2-7; D gene uncertain. The germline V gene encodes CDR1 MNHEY and CDR2 SVGAGI. Trimming removed 6 bases at V and 1 base at J, with 10 bases between. The CDR3 totals 13 residues. The CDR3 is CASSLGASYEQYF. The CDR3 DNA sequence: TGTGCCAGCAGCTTAGGCGCATCCTACGAGCAGTACTTC.

CDR3 in DNA: TGTGCCAGCAGAGCGGTCAGGGGAAGTCGTGTTTACACTGAAGCTTTCTTT. As protein: CASRAVRGSRVYTEAFF. The chain combines TRBV7-8 with TRBJ1-1; perhaps TRBD1 as D (6 bases). Germline V gene sequence: CDR1 SGHVS, CDR2 FQNEAQ. The CDR3 length is 17 residues. Trimming pared 6 bases from V and 3 bases from J, leaving 23 bases between.